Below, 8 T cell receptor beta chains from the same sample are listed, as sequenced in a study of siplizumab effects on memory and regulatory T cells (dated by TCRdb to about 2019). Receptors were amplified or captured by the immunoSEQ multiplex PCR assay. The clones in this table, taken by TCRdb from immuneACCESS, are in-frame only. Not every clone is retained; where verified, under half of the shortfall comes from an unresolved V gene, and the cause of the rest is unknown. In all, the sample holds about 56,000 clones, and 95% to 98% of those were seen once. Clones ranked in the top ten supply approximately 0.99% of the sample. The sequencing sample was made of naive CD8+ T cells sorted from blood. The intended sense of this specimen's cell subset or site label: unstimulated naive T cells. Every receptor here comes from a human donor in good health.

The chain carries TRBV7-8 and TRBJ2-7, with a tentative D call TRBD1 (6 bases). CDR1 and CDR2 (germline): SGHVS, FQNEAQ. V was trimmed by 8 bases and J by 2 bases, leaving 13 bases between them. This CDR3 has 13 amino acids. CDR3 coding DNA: TGTGCCAGCGCACAGGGACCGGCCTACGAGCAGTACTTC. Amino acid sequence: CASAQGPAYEQYF.

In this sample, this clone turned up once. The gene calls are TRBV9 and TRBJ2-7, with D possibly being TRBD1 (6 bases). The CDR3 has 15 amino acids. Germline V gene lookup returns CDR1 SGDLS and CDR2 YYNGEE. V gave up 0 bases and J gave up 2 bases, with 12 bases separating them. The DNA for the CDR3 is TGTGCCAGCAGCGTAGGGGCAGGGGAGACCTACGAGCAGTACTTC. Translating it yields CASSVGAGETYEQYF.

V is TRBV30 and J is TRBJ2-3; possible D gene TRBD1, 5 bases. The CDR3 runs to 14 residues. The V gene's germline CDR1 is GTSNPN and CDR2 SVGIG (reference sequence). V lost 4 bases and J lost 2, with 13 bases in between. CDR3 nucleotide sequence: TGTGCCTGGACGTCTTTAGGGGCCACAGATACGCAGTATTTT. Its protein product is CAWTSLGATDTQYF.

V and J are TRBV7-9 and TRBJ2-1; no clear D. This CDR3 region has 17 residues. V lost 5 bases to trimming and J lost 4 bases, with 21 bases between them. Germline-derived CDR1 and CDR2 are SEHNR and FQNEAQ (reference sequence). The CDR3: CASSTTRSLREYNEQFF. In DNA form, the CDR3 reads TGTGCCAGCAGCACCACCCGTTCCCTTAGAGAGTACAATGAGCAGTTCTTC.

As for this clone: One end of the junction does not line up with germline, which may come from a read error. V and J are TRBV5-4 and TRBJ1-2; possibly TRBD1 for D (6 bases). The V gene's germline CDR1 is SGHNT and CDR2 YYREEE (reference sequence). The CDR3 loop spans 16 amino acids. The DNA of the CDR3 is TGTGCCAGCAGCTTGTTCTTAGGACAGACTAAGTATGGCTACACCTTC. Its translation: CASSLFLGQTKYGYTF.

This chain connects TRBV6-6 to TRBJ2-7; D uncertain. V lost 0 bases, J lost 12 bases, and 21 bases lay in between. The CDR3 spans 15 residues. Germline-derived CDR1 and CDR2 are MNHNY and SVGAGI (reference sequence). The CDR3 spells CASSYSMQADQGLYF. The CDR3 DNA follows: TGTGCCAGCAGTTACTCGATGCAGGCAGACCAAGGATTGTACTTC.

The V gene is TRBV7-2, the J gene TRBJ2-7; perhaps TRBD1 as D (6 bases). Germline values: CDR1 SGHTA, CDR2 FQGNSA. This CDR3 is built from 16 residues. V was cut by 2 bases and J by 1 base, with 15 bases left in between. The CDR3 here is CASSLLGGQGSYEQYF. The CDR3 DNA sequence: TGTGCCAGCAGCTTACTAGGCGGTCAGGGGTCCTACGAGCAGTACTTC. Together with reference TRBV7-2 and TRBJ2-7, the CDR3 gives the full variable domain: GAGVSQSPSNKVTEKGKDVELRCDPISGHTALYWYRQSLGQGLEFLIYFQGNSAPDKSGLPSDRFSAERTGGSVSTLTIQRTQQEDSAVYLCASSLLGGQGSYEQYFGPGTRLTVT.

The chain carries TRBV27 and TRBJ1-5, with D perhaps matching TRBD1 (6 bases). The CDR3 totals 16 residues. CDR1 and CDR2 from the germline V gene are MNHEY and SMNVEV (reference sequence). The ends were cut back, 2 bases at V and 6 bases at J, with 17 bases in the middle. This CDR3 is CASSLAGEFGGQPQHF. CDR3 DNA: TGTGCCAGCAGTTTAGCAGGGGAGTTTGGCGGTCAGCCCCAGCATTTT.